This TCR beta chain was retrieved from a study of identifying expanded T cells in peripheral blood. Generated by immunoSEQ multiplex PCR, the TCRdb table keeps only in-frame clones and is missing some. This sample has some 130,000 clones, with about 88% found just once. Ten or more counts support this clone. This TCR was recovered from a person between 18 and 75 years old in good health. The sequenced sample was blood.

CDR3 sequence: CAWMGMTGAGYTF. The CDR3 nucleotides are TGTGCCTGGATGGGGATGACAGGCGCTGGCTACACCTTC. The J gene is TRBJ1-2, the V gene TRBV30; tentatively, D is TRBD1 (6 bases). V was pared by 4 bases and J by 7 bases, with 16 bases between. The CDR3 sequence is 13 residues long. The germline V gene has CDR1 GTSNPN and CDR2 SVGIG (reference sequence).